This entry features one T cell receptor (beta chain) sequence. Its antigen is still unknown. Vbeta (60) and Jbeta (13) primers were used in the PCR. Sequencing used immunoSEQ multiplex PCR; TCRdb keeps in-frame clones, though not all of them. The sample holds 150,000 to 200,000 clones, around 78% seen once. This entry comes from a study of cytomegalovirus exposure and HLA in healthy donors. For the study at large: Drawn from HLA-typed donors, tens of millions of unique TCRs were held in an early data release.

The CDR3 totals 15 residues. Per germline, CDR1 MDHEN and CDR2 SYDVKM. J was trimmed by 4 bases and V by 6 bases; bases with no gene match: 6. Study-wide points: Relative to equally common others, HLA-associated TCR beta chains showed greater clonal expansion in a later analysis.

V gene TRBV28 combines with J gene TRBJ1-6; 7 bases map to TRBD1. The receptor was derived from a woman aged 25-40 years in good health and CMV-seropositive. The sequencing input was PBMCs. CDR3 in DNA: TGTGCCAGCAGACAACAGACAGGGTATAATTCACCCCTCCACTTT. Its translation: CASRQQTGYNSPLHF.